The clone carrying this TCR beta chain was counted a few times. Its antigen is not identified. This specimen comes from a study of T cell repertoires in cytomegalovirus infection. Study context: CMV epitopes in the study were HLA-C-restricted (recently identified) and HLA-B-restricted (well studied). Based on public TCR beta signatures, there were indications of CMV infection and of a matching HLA type.

One entry per CDR3 protein, called by TCRdb with MiXCR from the reads. The data show about 180,000 distinct CDR3 sequences, 20% to 25% seen once. Study-wide findings and caveats: CMV-specific TCR beta clonotypes restricted by HLA-C dominated the ex vivo response.

The CDR3 extends over 19 amino acids. The germline V gene encodes CDR1 MNHEY and CDR2 SVGAGI. V shed 1 base and J shed 3 bases, with 22 bases lying between them. This rearrangement joins TRBV6-5 to TRBJ1-5, with D maybe TRBD1 (6 bases). The sequencing here drew on CD8+ T cells from cultured PBMCs, taken from culture after CMV antigen stimulation. The source of this sequence is a human donor in good health (CMV status not recorded). Some clones in this sample may be carry-over from other donors' samples. CDR3 nucleotide sequence: TGTGCCAGCAGTTACTGGGGGGCGAATTCCCCAAAGACCAATCAGCCCCAGCATTTT. Translated: CASSYWGANSPKTNQPQHF.